This TCR beta chain was observed in a study of shared clonotypes between healthy human individuals. Broader study findings: Naive subsets typically showed greater estimated richness than memory subsets.

The run depth of the assay was deep. How the authors handled the data: ImmunoSEQ only sent back junction sequences with no quality scores, so filtering was done differently. The method was immunoSEQ multiplex PCR; TCRdb's version includes in-frame clones alone and lacks a portion of them. V and J calls and clone size are as listed in that table; D and trimming were resolved from the DNA. Among some 2,000,000 clones listed, around 95% were seen once. Germline V gene lookup returns CDR1 KGHSH and CDR2 LQKENI. The CDR3 loop spans 15 amino acids. V lost 1 base, J lost 1 base, and 9 bases lay in between. With regard to this clone: The target antigen is unknown. Other DNA sequences in the same sample also yield this CDR3.

This TCR came from a man younger than 35 in good health. The sample was naive CD4+ T cells sorted from blood. Regarding subset: CD45RA+ positively selected. The gene calls are TRBV18 and TRBJ2-3, with D perhaps being TRBD1 or TRBD2 (6 bases each). The CDR3 nucleotides are TGTGCCAGCTCACCACAGGGGGGTGGCACAGATACGCAGTATTTT. Encoded protein: CASSPQGGGTDTQYF.